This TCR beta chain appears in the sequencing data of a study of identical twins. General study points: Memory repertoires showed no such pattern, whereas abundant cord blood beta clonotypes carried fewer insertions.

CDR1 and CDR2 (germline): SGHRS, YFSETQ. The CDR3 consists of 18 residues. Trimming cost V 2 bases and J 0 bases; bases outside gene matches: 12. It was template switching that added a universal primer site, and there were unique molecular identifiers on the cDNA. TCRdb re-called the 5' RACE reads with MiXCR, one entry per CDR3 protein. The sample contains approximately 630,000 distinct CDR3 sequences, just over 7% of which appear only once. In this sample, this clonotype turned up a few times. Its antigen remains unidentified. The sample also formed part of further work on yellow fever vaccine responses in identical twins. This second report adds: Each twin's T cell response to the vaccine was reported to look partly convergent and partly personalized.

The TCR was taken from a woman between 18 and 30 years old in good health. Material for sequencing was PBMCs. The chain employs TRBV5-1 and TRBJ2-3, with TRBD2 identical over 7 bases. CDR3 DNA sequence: TGCGCCAGCAGCTTCGGAGGAACTAGCGATTCTAGCACAGATACGCAGTATTTT. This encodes CASSFGGTSDSSTDTQYF.